This entry features one T cell receptor (beta chain) sequence. Extracted RNA was reverse transcribed into cDNA, the sequencing template. Sequencing was performed with immunoSEQ multiplex PCR; in TCRdb, only in-frame clones are kept and a portion is missing. Of approximately 90,000 clones listed, just over 70% were seen once; the top ten hold roughly a sixth. The data derive from a study of CD8+ T cells in alopecia areata. Treatment noted: oral pan-JAK inhibitor, 5-10 mg twice daily. Unmatched junction bases numbered 1, after V lost 3 bases and J lost 4 bases. The germline CDR1 and CDR2 sequences are SGHTA and FQGTGA. CDR3 length: 14 amino acids.

The chain carries TRBV7-3 and TRBJ2-3; 10 bases match TRBD2. The sample consisted of CD8+ T cells sorted from blood, taken at week 44, from a patient treated with tofacitinib. This clonotype was obtained from a human donor with alopecia areata. CDR3 coding DNA: TGTGCCAGCAGCTTGAGCGGGGGGGCAGATACGCAGTATTTT. Its protein product is CASSLSGGADTQYF. Full variable domain (outside the CDR3, taken from reference TRBV7-3 and TRBJ2-3): GAGVSQTPSNKVTEKGKYVELRCDPISGHTALYWYRQSLGQGPEFLIYFQGTGAADDSGLPNDRFFAVRPEGSVSTLKIQRTERGDSAVYLCASSLSGGADTQYFGPGTRLTVL.